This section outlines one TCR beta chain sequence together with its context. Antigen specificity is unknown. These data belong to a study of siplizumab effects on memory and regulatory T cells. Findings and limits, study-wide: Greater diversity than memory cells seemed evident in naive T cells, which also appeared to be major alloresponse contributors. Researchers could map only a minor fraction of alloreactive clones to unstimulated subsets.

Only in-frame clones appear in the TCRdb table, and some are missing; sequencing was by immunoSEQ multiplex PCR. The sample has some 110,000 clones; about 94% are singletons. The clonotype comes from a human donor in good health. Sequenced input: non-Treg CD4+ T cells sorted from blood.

Here the CDR3 reads CASSRDYYYNEQFF. CDR3 in DNA: TGCGCCAGCAGCAGGGACTATTATTACAATGAGCAGTTCTTC. The rearrangement uses TRBV5-1 and TRBJ2-1; 7 bases align to TRBD2. Trimming at V came to 4 bases and at J to 4 bases, leaving 5 bases not matched to a gene. From germline, CDR1 is SGHRS and CDR2 YFSETQ. The CDR3 covers 14 residues.